Sequencing of this TCR beta chain was carried out in a study of regulatory T cells in long-lasting Graves disease. The authors built TCR beta libraries using iRepertoire HTBI primers and Arm-PCR of CDR3 regions. Each CDR3 protein gets one entry after TCRdb re-called the multiplex PCR reads with MiXCR. The data hold 540,000 or so distinct CDR3 sequences, with less than 15% observed a single time. This clonotype occurred many times. V lost 3 bases, J lost 9 bases, and 9 bases lay in between. This CDR3 is 13 amino acids long. In germline, CDR1 is MNHEY, CDR2 SMNVEV (reference sequence). Time point defined: newly diagnosed GD, antithyroid drugs for less than 3 months. Scientists built the TCR library using RNA that was extracted from PBMCs. The same sample was also studied in work on T cells in Graves' hyperthyroidism and ophthalmopathy.

The chain links TRBV27 to TRBJ1-6; D is uncertain. This sample comprised peripheral blood mononuclear cells (PBMCs), obtained at new diagnosis, from a patient treated with antithyroid drugs. This receptor was taken from a young man with Graves disease. The CDR3 reads CASSFRAGSPLHF. CDR3 DNA sequence: TGTGCCAGCAGTTTTAGGGCGGGTTCACCCCTCCACTTT.